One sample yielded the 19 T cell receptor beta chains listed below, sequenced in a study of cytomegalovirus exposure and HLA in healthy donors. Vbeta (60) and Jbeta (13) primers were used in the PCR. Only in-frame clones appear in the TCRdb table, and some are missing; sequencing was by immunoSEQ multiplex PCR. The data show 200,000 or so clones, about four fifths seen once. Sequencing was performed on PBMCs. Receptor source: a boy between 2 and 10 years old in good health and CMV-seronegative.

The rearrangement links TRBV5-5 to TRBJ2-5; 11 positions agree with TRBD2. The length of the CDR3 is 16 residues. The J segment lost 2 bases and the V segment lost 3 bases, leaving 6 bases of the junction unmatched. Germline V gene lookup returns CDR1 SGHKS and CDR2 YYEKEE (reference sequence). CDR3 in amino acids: CASSSLRTSGQETQYF. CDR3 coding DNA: TGTGCCAGCAGCTCCCTACGGACTAGCGGGCAAGAGACCCAGTACTTC.

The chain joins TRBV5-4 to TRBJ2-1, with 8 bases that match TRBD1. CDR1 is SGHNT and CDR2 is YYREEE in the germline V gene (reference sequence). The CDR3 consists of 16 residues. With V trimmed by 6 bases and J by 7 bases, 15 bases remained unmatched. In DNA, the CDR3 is TGTGCCAGCACCTATAAGGACAGGGTCCAAGGTAATGAGCAGTTCTTC. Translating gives CASTYKDRVQGNEQFF. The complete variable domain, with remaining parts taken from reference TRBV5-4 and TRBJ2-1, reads ETGVTQSPTHLIKTRGQQVTLRCSSQSGHNTVSWYQQALGQGPQFIFQYYREEENGRGNFPPRFSGLQFPNYSSELNVNALELDDSALYLCASTYKDRVQGNEQFFGPGTRLTVL.

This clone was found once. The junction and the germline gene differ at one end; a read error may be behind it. The DNA for the CDR3 is TGTGCCAGCAGCCCAAAGAGCGGGGGGCAAGGGACCCAGTACTTC. Its protein is CASSPKSGGQGTQYF. This chain uses TRBV7-2 with TRBJ2-5; 9 bases fit TRBD2. Germline assignment: CDR1 SGHTA and CDR2 FQGNSA. The CDR3 extends over 15 amino acids.

CDR3 nucleotide sequence: TGTGCCAGCTCGCGGGGACAGGGGAACACTGAAGCTTTCTTT. It codes for CASSRGQGNTEAFF. The chain carries TRBV18 and TRBJ1-1; 9 positions agree with TRBD1. In germline, CDR1 is KGHSH, CDR2 LQKENI. The V and J ends lost 6 bases and 1 base, in that order; junction bases with no gene match: 3. There are 14 residues in the CDR3.

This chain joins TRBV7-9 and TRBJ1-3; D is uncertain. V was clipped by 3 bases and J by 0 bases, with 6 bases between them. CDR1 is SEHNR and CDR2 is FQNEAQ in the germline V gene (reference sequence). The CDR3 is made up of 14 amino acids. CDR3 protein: CASSFTYSGNTIYF. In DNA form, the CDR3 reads TGTGCCAGCAGCTTCACCTACTCTGGAAACACCATATATTTT.

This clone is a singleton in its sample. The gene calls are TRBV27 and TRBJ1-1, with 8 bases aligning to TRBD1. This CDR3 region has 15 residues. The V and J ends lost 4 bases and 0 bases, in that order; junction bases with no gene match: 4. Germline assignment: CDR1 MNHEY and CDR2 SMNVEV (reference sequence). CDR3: CASSSRQGMNTEAFF. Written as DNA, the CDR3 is TGTGCCAGCAGTTCTCGACAGGGGATGAACACTGAAGCTTTCTTT.

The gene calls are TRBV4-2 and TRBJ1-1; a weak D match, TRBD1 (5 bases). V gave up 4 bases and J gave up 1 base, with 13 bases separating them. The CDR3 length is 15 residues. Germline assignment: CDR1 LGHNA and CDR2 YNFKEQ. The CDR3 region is CASSLPGRGNTEAFF. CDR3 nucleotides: TGTGCCAGCAGCCTCCCTGGGAGGGGGAACACTGAAGCTTTCTTT.

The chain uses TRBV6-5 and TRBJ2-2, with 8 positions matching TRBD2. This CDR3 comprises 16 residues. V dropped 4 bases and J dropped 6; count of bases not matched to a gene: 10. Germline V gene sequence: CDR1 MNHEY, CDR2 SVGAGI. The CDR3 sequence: CASSSRGVQGAGELFF. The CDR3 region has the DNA TGTGCCAGCAGTTCGCGGGGGGTACAAGGAGCCGGGGAGCTGTTTTTT.

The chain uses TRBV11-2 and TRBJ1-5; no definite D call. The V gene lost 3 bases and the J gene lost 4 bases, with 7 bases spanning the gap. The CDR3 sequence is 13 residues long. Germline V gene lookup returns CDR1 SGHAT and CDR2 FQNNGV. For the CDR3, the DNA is TGTGCCAGCAGCTTTGACTTAAATCAGCCCCAGCATTTT. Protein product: CASSFDLNQPQHF.

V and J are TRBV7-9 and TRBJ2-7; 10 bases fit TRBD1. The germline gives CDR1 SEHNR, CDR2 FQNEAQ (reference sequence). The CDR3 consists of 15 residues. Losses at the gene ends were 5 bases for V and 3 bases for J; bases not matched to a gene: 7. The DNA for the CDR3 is TGTGCCAGCAGCGGAGGGACAGGGGAACACTACGAGCAGTACTTC. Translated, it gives CASSGGTGEHYEQYF.

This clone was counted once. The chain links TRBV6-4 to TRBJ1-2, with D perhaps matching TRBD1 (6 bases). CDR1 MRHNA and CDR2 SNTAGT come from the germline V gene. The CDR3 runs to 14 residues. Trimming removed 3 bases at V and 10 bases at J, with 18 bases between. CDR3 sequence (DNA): TGTGCCAGCAGTGAGGTCCTCGGGGGGCTCGACTACACCTTC. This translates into CASSEVLGGLDYTF.

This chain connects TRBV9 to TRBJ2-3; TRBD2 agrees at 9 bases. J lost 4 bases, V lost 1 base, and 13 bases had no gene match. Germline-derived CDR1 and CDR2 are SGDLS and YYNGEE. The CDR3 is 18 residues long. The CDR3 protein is CASSVRAGGAGRADTQYF. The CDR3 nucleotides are TGTGCCAGCAGCGTACGAGCGGGGGGTGCGGGGCGTGCAGATACGCAGTATTTT.

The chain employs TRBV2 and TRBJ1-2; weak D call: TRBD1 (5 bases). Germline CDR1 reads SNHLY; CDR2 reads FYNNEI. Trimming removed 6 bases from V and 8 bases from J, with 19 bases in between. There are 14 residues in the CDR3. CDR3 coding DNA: TGTGCCAGCAGGGGGGACTACCCTAGAGGGGGCTACACCTTC. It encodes CASRGDYPRGGYTF.

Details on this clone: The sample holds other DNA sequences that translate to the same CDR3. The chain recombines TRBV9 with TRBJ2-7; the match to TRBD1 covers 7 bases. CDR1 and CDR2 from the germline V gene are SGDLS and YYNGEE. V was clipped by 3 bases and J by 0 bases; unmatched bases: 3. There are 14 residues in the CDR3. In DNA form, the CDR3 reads TGTGCCAGCAGCGCCGGGGACAGCTCCTACGAGCAGTACTTC. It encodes CASSAGDSSYEQYF.

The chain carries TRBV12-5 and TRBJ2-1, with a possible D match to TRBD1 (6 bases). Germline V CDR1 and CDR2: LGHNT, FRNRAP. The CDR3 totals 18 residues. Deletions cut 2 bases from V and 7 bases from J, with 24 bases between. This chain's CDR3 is CASGLLINRAIVVNEQFF. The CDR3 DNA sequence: TGTGCTAGTGGTTTGTTAATTAACAGGGCCATTGTAGTGAATGAGCAGTTCTTC.

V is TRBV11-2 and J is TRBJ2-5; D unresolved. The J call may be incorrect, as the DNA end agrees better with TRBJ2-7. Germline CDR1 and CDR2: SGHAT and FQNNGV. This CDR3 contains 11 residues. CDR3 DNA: TGTGCCAGCAGCTGGGGCTACGAGCAGTACTTC. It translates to CASSWGYEQYF.

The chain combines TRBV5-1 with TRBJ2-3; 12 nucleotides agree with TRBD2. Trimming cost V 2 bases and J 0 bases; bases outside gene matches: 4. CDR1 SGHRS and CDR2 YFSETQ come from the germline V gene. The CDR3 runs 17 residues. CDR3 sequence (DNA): TGCGCCAGCAGCTTAGGAGGACTAGCGGGGAGCACAGATACGCAGTATTTT. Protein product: CASSLGGLAGSTDTQYF.

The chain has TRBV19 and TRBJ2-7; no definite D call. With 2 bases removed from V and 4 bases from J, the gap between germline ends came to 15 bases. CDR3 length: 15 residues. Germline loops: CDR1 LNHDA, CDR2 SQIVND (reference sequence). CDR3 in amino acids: CASSIRWHETYEQYF. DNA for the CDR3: TGTGCCAGTAGTATAAGGTGGCATGAGACTTACGAGCAGTACTTC.

CDR3 bases: TGTGCCAGCAAGGACAGCCGTAATGAAAAACTGTTTTTT. This codes for CASKDSRNEKLFF. The genes are TRBV6-6 and TRBJ1-4; tentative D call: TRBD1 (6 bases). CDR3 size: 13 residues. The germline CDR1 and CDR2 sequences are MNHNY and SVGAGI (reference sequence). The V and J ends lost 7 bases and 4 bases respectively, with 10 bases between them.